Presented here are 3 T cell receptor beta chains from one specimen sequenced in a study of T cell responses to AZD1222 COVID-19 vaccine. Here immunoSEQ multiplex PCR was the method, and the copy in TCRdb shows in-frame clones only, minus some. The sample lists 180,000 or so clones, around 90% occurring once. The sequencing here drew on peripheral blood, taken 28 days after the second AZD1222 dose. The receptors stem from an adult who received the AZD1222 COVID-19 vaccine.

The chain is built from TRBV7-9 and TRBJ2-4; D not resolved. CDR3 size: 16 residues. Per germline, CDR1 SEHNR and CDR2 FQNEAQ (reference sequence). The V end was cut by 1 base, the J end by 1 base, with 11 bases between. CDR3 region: CASSLGWEGAKNIQYF. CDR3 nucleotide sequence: TGTGCCAGCAGCTTAGGCTGGGAAGGGGCCAAAAACATTCAGTACTTC.

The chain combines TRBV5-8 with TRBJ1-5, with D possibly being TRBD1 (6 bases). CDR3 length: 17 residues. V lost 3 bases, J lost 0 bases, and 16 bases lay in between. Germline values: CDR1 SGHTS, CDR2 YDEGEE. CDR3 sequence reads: CASSSHTTGVSNQPQHF. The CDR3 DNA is TGTGCCAGCAGCTCTCATACGACAGGAGTTAGCAATCAGCCCCAGCATTTT. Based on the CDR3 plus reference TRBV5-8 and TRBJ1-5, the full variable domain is EAGVTQSPTHLIKTRGQQATLRCSPISGHTSVYWYQQALGLGLQFLLWYDEGEERNRGNFPPRFSGRQFPNYSSELNVNALELEDSALYLCASSSHTTGVSNQPQHFGDGTRLSIL.

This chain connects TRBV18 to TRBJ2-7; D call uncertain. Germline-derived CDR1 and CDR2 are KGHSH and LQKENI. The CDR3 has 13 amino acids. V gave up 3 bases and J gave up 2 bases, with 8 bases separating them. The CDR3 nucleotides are TGTGCCAGCTCACCCTCACAAGCCTACGAGCAGTACTTC. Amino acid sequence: CASSPSQAYEQYF.